A selection of T cell receptor beta chains follows, all from one sample in a study of cytomegalovirus exposure and HLA in healthy donors. Assay: immunoSEQ multiplex PCR; the TCRdb copy retains only in-frame clones and omits some. This table holds 100,000 to 150,000 clones, approximately 17% found once. What was sequenced was PBMCs. These receptors were collected from a female donor in good health and CMV-seropositive. Each CDR3 is given with its conserved first and last residue. Fields, in order: J gene, D gene, clone size, V gene, CDR3 DNA, CDR3 protein. The D gene is left open where the match is weak. Size tells how often a clone was seen (once, few, many) or the class of an expanded clone, and some rows leave it out.

J gene: TRBJ2-2; D gene: TRBD2; clone size: -; V gene: TRBV6-6; CDR3 DNA: TGTGCCAGCGCATTACTAGCGGGAGGAACCGGGGAGCTGTTTTTT; CDR3 protein: CASALLAGGTGELFF
J gene: TRBJ1-1; D gene: TRBD1; clone size: -; V gene: TRBV28; CDR3 DNA: TGTGCCAGCAGTTTGCTAGGACAGGGGGACACTGAAGCTTTCTTT; CDR3 protein: CASSLLGQGDTEAFF
J gene: TRBJ1-5; D gene: TRBD1; clone size: many; V gene: TRBV6-6; CDR3 DNA: TGTGCCAGCGGACAGGGGAGAGATATCGGCAATCAGCCCCAGCATTTT; CDR3 protein: CASGQGRDIGNQPQHF
J gene: TRBJ1-1; D gene: TRBD1; clone size: -; V gene: TRBV27; CDR3 DNA: TGTGCCAGCAGTCCCCTCGGACAGGGGAACACTGAAGCTTTCTTT; CDR3 protein: CASSPLGQGNTEAFF
J gene: TRBJ2-3; D gene: TRBD2; clone size: few; V gene: TRBV5-1; CDR3 DNA: TGCGCCAGCAGCCTTAGTTATAGCGGGAGCGGGGATACGCAGTATTTT; CDR3 protein: CASSLSYSGSGDTQYF
J gene: TRBJ2-7; D gene: TRBD1; clone size: few; V gene: TRBV27; CDR3 DNA: TGTGCCAGCAGGGACCTTACCGGGACAGCGTACGAGCAGTACTTC; CDR3 protein: CASRDLTGTAYEQYF
J gene: TRBJ2-5; D gene: -; clone size: -; V gene: TRBV5-6; CDR3 DNA: TGTGCCAGCAGCTTGCGGCAGGGCCAAGAGACCCAGTACTTC; CDR3 protein: CASSLRQGQETQYF
J gene: TRBJ1-4; D gene: TRBD1; clone size: few; V gene: TRBV28; CDR3 DNA: TGTGCCAGCAGGGACGACAGGGTCTCTTTCGTGACTAATGAAAAACTGTTTTTT; CDR3 protein: CASRDDRVSFVTNEKLFF
J gene: TRBJ2-5; D gene: TRBD1; clone size: few; V gene: TRBV5-1; CDR3 DNA: TGCGCCAGCAGTCACCGACCCCGGACAGGGGGCAAAGAGACCCAGTACTTC; CDR3 protein: CASSHRPRTGGKETQYF
J gene: TRBJ2-3; D gene: -; clone size: few; V gene: TRBV29-1; CDR3 DNA: TGCAGCGTTGATGGGATTGGACTAAGTCTGTATTTT; CDR3 protein: CSVDGIGLSLYF
J gene: TRBJ2-3; D gene: -; clone size: -; V gene: TRBV4-3; CDR3 DNA: TGCGCCAGCAGCCAAGAAGAAGGAGAGGGATGGACGCAGTATTTT; CDR3 protein: CASSQEEGEGWTQYF
J gene: TRBJ2-3; D gene: -; clone size: -; V gene: TRBV2; CDR3 DNA: TGTGCCAGCAGTAGGCCGGGAGTGGCCACAGATACGCAGTATTTT; CDR3 protein: CASSRPGVATDTQYF
J gene: TRBJ2-7; D gene: -; clone size: few; V gene: TRBV7-9; CDR3 DNA: TGTGCCAGCAGCTGGGCGGGTTCCTACGAGCAGTACTTC; CDR3 protein: CASSWAGSYEQYF
J gene: TRBJ2-4; D gene: TRBD2; clone size: few; V gene: TRBV5-6; CDR3 DNA: TGTGCCAGCAGCTTGGGACTAGCGGGGCCTCTAGACATTCAGTACTTC; CDR3 protein: CASSLGLAGPLDIQYF
J gene: TRBJ2-2; D gene: -; clone size: -; V gene: TRBV27; CDR3 DNA: TGTGCCAGCACCGCGTCAAGAGTTAACACCGGGGAGCTGTTTTTT; CDR3 protein: CASTASRVNTGELFF
J gene: TRBJ1-2; D gene: -; clone size: few; V gene: TRBV6-6; CDR3 DNA: TGTGCCACCCAAGAGGAATCTCTATATGGCTACACCTTC; CDR3 protein: CATQEESLYGYTF
J gene: TRBJ1-6; D gene: -; clone size: -; V gene: TRBV5-1; CDR3 DNA: TGCGCCAGCAGCCTGCAGGGGTATTCACCCCTCCACTTT; CDR3 protein: CASSLQGYSPLHF
J gene: TRBJ1-5; D gene: TRBD1; clone size: -; V gene: TRBV7-8; CDR3 DNA: TGTGCCAGCACCACGATGGTGGACAGGGGGCGCGAAATAGCAAATCAGCCCCAGCATTTT; CDR3 protein: CASTTMVDRGREIANQPQHF
J gene: TRBJ1-5; D gene: -; clone size: -; V gene: TRBV28; CDR3 DNA: TGTGCCAGCAGTCCGCATGAGCGGCCCCAGCATTTT; CDR3 protein: CASSPHERPQHF
J gene: TRBJ2-7; D gene: -; clone size: few; V gene: TRBV6-1; CDR3 DNA: TGTGCCAGCACCCCTTCAGGGGAGCGCGAGCAGTACTTC; CDR3 protein: CASTPSGEREQYF
J gene: TRBJ2-7; D gene: -; clone size: -; V gene: TRBV28; CDR3 DNA: TGTGCCAGCAGTTCACAGGGAGCCCGCTACGAGCAGTACTTC; CDR3 protein: CASSSQGARYEQYF
J gene: TRBJ1-6; D gene: -; clone size: -; V gene: TRBV6-5; CDR3 DNA: TGTGCCAGCAGGCGGGACGGAGGACACGTTACACCCCTCCACTTT; CDR3 protein: CASRRDGGHVTPLHF
J gene: TRBJ2-7; D gene: -; clone size: few; V gene: TRBV7-9; CDR3 DNA: TGTGCCAGCAGCTCCTCTGCGGGTCGGAGATCCTACGAGCAGTACTTC; CDR3 protein: CASSSSAGRRSYEQYF
J gene: TRBJ1-3; D gene: TRBD1; clone size: -; V gene: TRBV28; CDR3 DNA: TGTGCCAGCACCGTGACAGGGATCGACTCTGGAAACACCATATATTTT; CDR3 protein: CASTVTGIDSGNTIYF
J gene: TRBJ2-5; D gene: -; clone size: -; V gene: TRBV23-1; CDR3 DNA: TGCGCCAGCCCAATACCGCGGCAAGAGACCCAGTACTTC; CDR3 protein: CASPIPRQETQYF
J gene: TRBJ1-1; D gene: TRBD1; clone size: -; V gene: TRBV2; CDR3 DNA: TGTGCCAGCAGTTCCCGGACAGGGAACACTGAAGCTTTCTTT; CDR3 protein: CASSSRTGNTEAFF
J gene: TRBJ1-1; D gene: TRBD1; clone size: few; V gene: TRBV5-1; CDR3 DNA: TGCGCCAGCAGCTCGGACAGGGCAATAATGAACACTGAAGCTTTCTTT; CDR3 protein: CASSSDRAIMNTEAFF
J gene: TRBJ1-2; D gene: TRBD1; clone size: -; V gene: TRBV5-6; CDR3 DNA: TGTGCCAGCAGCAAAGACAGGGATGGTTTGAAGATCTATGGCTACACCTTC; CDR3 protein: CASSKDRDGLKIYGYTF
J gene: TRBJ2-3; D gene: -; clone size: -; V gene: TRBV30; CDR3 DNA: TGTGCCTGGAGTGTCAGGGGTGGCACAGATACGCAGTATTTT; CDR3 protein: CAWSVRGGTDTQYF
J gene: TRBJ2-7; D gene: TRBD1; clone size: -; V gene: TRBV27; CDR3 DNA: TGTGCCAGCAGTTTACTAACAGGGGAAGCCGAGCAGTACTTC; CDR3 protein: CASSLLTGEAEQYF
J gene: TRBJ1-2; D gene: -; clone size: -; V gene: TRBV4-3; CDR3 DNA: TGCGCCAGCAGCCAAGATTCGGTCTATGGCTACACCTTC; CDR3 protein: CASSQDSVYGYTF
J gene: TRBJ2-5; D gene: TRBD2; clone size: few; V gene: TRBV10-2; CDR3 DNA: TGCGCCAGCAGCCTGGGGGGGATGGAGACCCAGTACTTC; CDR3 protein: CASSLGGMETQYF
J gene: TRBJ2-1; D gene: TRBD2; clone size: few; V gene: TRBV10-2; CDR3 DNA: TGCGCCAGCACGAAGCGGGGGGCCTACAATGAGCAGTTCTTC; CDR3 protein: CASTKRGAYNEQFF
J gene: TRBJ1-1; D gene: -; clone size: -; V gene: TRBV28; CDR3 DNA: TGTGCCAGCAGTTTATCCCCGCCCCCAGTGAACACTGAAGCTTTCTTT; CDR3 protein: CASSLSPPPVNTEAFF
J gene: TRBJ1-3; D gene: -; clone size: -; V gene: TRBV5-1; CDR3 DNA: TGCGCCACCAAAACCGGGGATGCTGGAAACACCATATATTTT; CDR3 protein: CATKTGDAGNTIYF
J gene: TRBJ2-6; D gene: -; clone size: few; V gene: TRBV2; CDR3 DNA: TGTGCCAGCAGTTTTGAGTCTGGGGCCAACGTCCTGACTTTC; CDR3 protein: CASSFESGANVLTF
J gene: TRBJ1-1; D gene: TRBD1; clone size: -; V gene: TRBV6-1; CDR3 DNA: TGTGCCAGCAGTGACGGGTTTGGGACAGTTGCCTCTGAAGCTTTCTTT; CDR3 protein: CASSDGFGTVASEAFF
J gene: TRBJ2-4; D gene: TRBD1; clone size: few; V gene: TRBV19; CDR3 DNA: TGTGCCAGTAGTAACATGGTACGGGACAGTAAAAACATTCAGTACTTC; CDR3 protein: CASSNMVRDSKNIQYF
J gene: TRBJ2-2; D gene: -; clone size: -; V gene: TRBV5-1; CDR3 DNA: TGCGCCAGCAGATCTCGATCAGACACCGGGGAGCTGTTTTTT; CDR3 protein: CASRSRSDTGELFF
J gene: TRBJ2-1; D gene: TRBD1; clone size: few; V gene: TRBV5-1; CDR3 DNA: TGCGCCAGCAGCTTGGAGGGACAGGCGGCCTACAATGAGCAGTTCTTC; CDR3 protein: CASSLEGQAAYNEQFF
J gene: TRBJ2-7; D gene: TRBD2; clone size: few; V gene: TRBV2; CDR3 DNA: TGTGCCAGCAGTGAAGCTTTGGCGGGGGGACTTTACGAGCAGTACTTC; CDR3 protein: CASSEALAGGLYEQYF